This T cell receptor (beta chain) was recorded in a study of T cell changes during pregnancy in multiple sclerosis. This CDR3 is 16 amino acids long. The trim removed 5 bases at V and 0 bases at J, leaving 7 bases unmatched. Germline V gene lookup returns CDR1 PRHDT and CDR2 FYEKMQ (reference sequence). A single count supports this clone. Assay: immunoSEQ multiplex PCR; the TCRdb copy retains only in-frame clones and omits some. The table lists approximately 30,000 clones, about 89% of them singletons. This clonotype was sampled from a female donor with multiple sclerosis, enrolled in a pregnancy study. The starting material was CD8+ T cells from peripheral blood mononuclear cells, obtained before pregnancy. The chain employs TRBV13 and TRBJ1-1; 9 bases line up with TRBD1. This CDR3 is CASSPDRGGMNTEAFF. In nucleotides, the CDR3 is TGTGCCAGCAGCCCGGACAGGGGAGGAATGAACACTGAAGCTTTCTTT.